Presented here are 5 T cell receptor beta chains from one specimen sequenced in a study of OX40 agonist ivuxolimab in advanced cancers. Only in-frame clones appear in the TCRdb table, and some are missing; sequencing was by immunoSEQ multiplex PCR. Here the sample spans approximately 100,000 clones, less than 95% being singletons. Sequencing was performed on CD4+ or CD8+ T cells sorted from blood, taken in a trial of the OX40 agonist ivuxolimab. These receptors all come from an adult with an advanced solid tumor such as melanoma, head and neck, liver or kidney cancer.

The chain has TRBV18 and TRBJ2-7; 13 bases fit TRBD2. Germline values: CDR1 KGHSH, CDR2 LQKENI. This CDR3 is built from 17 residues. After removal of 6 bases from V and 2 bases from J, the junction contained 10 bases not matched to a gene. This chain's CDR3 is CASSQGLAGTLPYEQYF. The CDR3 region has the DNA TGTGCCAGCTCCCAGGGACTAGCGGGGACCCTTCCCTACGAGCAGTACTTC.

The chain has TRBV18 and TRBJ1-4; D possibly corresponds to TRBD1 (6 bases). This CDR3 region has 13 residues. In germline, CDR1 is KGHSH, CDR2 LQKENI. V gave up 6 bases and J gave up 7 bases, with 12 bases separating them. The CDR3 coding sequence is TGTGCCAGCTCGTACAGGGCCGGTGAAAAACTGTTTTTT. It yields the protein CASSYRAGEKLFF.

The CDR3 DNA sequence: TGCGCCAGCAGTGACCCCGGGACACCCTCCTACGAGCAGTACTTC. Translation: CASSDPGTPSYEQYF. This chain joins TRBV10-2 and TRBJ2-7, with TRBD1 as a possible D gene (6 bases). Germline CDR1 reads WSHSY; CDR2 reads SAAADI. V lost 3 bases, J lost 0 bases, and 12 bases lay in between. The CDR3 covers 15 residues.

This sequence joins TRBV19 and TRBJ2-1; the match to TRBD1 covers 10 bases. The CDR3 is made up of 16 amino acids. Germline-derived CDR1 and CDR2 are LNHDA and SQIVND (reference sequence). The V and J ends lost 6 bases and 1 base, in that order; junction bases with no gene match: 6. The CDR3 spells CASRPEGQGSYNEQFF. The CDR3 region has the DNA TGTGCCAGTAGACCTGAGGGACAGGGGTCCTACAATGAGCAGTTCTTC.

The chain joins TRBV9 to TRBJ2-7; TRBD1 is a possible D gene (5 bases). This CDR3 spans 14 amino acids. CDR1 is SGDLS and CDR2 is YYNGEE in the germline V gene. Trimming cost V 6 bases and J 2 bases, with 15 bases left between them. CDR3 nucleotides: TGTGCCAGCACGGTGGGGCAGACACCCTACGAGCAGTACTTC. Encoded protein: CASTVGQTPYEQYF. Complete variable domain (other parts from reference TRBV9 and TRBJ2-7): DSGVTQTPKHLITATGQRVTLRCSPRSGDLSVYWYQQSLDQGLQFLIQYYNGEERAKGNILERFSAQQFPDLHSELNLSSLELGDSALYFCASTVGQTPYEQYFGPGTRLTVT.